These T cell receptor beta chains were read from a single sample in a study of shared clonotypes between healthy human individuals. The repertoire was sequenced with immunoSEQ multiplex PCR; TCRdb's copy has only in-frame clones and lacks some. The table shows 1,400,000 or so clones, with approximately 98.5% occurring only once. What was sequenced was naive CD4+ T cells sorted from blood. These receptors all stem from a young man in good health. CDR3s include the opening cysteine and the closing phenylalanine or tryptophan. D genes are given only for firm matches. Only some rows state a clone size, as once, few, many or a class for expanded clones.

size: -; V: TRBV7-9; D: -; J: TRBJ2-2; DNA: TGTGCCAGCAGCTTAGGTGGCAGGCAGAACACCGGGGAGCTGTTTTTT; CDR3: CASSLGGRQNTGELFF
size: -; V: TRBV6-1; D: -; J: TRBJ1-3; DNA: TGTGCCAGCAGTGAAAAGGGTTCGAGCTCTGGAAACACCATATATTTT; CDR3: CASSEKGSSSGNTIYF
size: -; V: TRBV19; D: TRBD2; J: TRBJ2-1; DNA: TGTGCCACCCTCCCCAGCGGGAGAGGATTTGAGCAGTTCTTC; CDR3: CATLPSGRGFEQFF
size: -; V: TRBV18; D: TRBD2; J: TRBJ2-1; DNA: TGTGCCAGCTCACCATTTGACGGGAGGCTCAATGAGCAGTTCTTC; CDR3: CASSPFDGRLNEQFF
size: -; V: TRBV18; D: -; J: TRBJ2-2; DNA: TGTGCCAGCTCACCCTTGAACACCGGGGAGCTGTTTTTT; CDR3: CASSPLNTGELFF
size: -; V: TRBV4-1; D: TRBD2; J: TRBJ2-3; DNA: TGCGCCAGCAGCCAACAACTAGCGGGACCCACAGATACGCAGTATTTT; CDR3: CASSQQLAGPTDTQYF
size: -; V: TRBV7-2; D: -; J: TRBJ1-1; DNA: TGTGCCAGCAGTTGGAGACAGCCGAACACTGAAGCTTTCTTT; CDR3: CASSWRQPNTEAFF
size: -; V: TRBV23-1; D: -; J: TRBJ1-1; DNA: TGCGCCAGCAGTCATCGGACAGACAACACTGAAGCTTTCTTT; CDR3: CASSHRTDNTEAFF
size: -; V: TRBV5-1; D: TRBD2; J: TRBJ2-1; DNA: TGCGCCAGCAGCTTGACTAGCGGGAGCAATGAGCAGTTCTTC; CDR3: CASSLTSGSNEQFF
size: once; V: TRBV10-3; D: TRBD1; J: TRBJ2-1; DNA: TGTGCCATCAGTGAACAGGGGGTAGGTTTGGAGCAGTTCTTC; CDR3: CAISEQGVGLEQFF
size: -; V: TRBV18; D: -; J: TRBJ2-2; DNA: TGTGCCAGCCGCCGGGAGTGGGGTAACACCGGGGAGCTGTTTTTT; CDR3: CASRREWGNTGELFF
size: -; V: TRBV7-2; D: TRBD2; J: TRBJ2-1; DNA: TGTGCCAGCAGCTTAGCGAGGACTAGCGGGACTAATGAGCAGTTCTTC; CDR3: CASSLARTSGTNEQFF
size: -; V: TRBV5-4; D: TRBD2; J: TRBJ2-1; DNA: TGTGCCAGCAGCCCGACTAGCGGGAGAGGTGAGCAGTTCTTC; CDR3: CASSPTSGRGEQFF
size: -; V: TRBV29-1; D: TRBD2; J: TRBJ2-7; DNA: TGCAGCGTTGGCGGGGGTTCCGGGACCTACGAGCAGTACTTC; CDR3: CSVGGGSGTYEQYF
size: -; V: TRBV5-1; D: -; J: TRBJ2-3; DNA: TGCGCCAGCAGCTCCCTGTCCGGGATGCCAGATACGCAGTATTTT; CDR3: CASSSLSGMPDTQYF
size: -; V: TRBV6-5; D: TRBD2; J: TRBJ2-7; DNA: TGTGCCAGCAGACTAGCGGGAGGATCCTACGAGCAGTACTTC; CDR3: CASRLAGGSYEQYF
size: -; V: TRBV27; D: TRBD2; J: TRBJ2-1; DNA: TGTGCCAGCAGTTCCGGACTAGCCCCCTACAATGAGCAGTTCTTC; CDR3: CASSSGLAPYNEQFF
size: -; V: TRBV19; D: TRBD2; J: TRBJ2-7; DNA: TGTGCCAGTAGCACCCTAGCGGGAGTCGCCTACGAGCAGTACTTC; CDR3: CASSTLAGVAYEQYF
size: -; V: TRBV18; D: -; J: TRBJ1-2; DNA: TGTGCCAGCTCACCCCCGGACCAGCCCTATGGCTACACCTTC; CDR3: CASSPPDQPYGYTF
size: -; V: TRBV2; D: TRBD1; J: TRBJ2-7; DNA: TGTGCCAGCAGTGAAATCCCCGGGACAGGGCGGTTTTTT; CDR3: CASSEIPGTGRFF
size: -; V: TRBV23-1; D: -; J: TRBJ2-7; DNA: TGCGCCAGCAGTCTATCATTGACACTACCCTACGAGCAGTACTTC; CDR3: CASSLSLTLPYEQYF
size: -; V: TRBV29-1; D: -; J: TRBJ2-3; DNA: TGCAGCGTTGTAGGGCAGGACACAGATACGCAGTATTTT; CDR3: CSVVGQDTDTQYF
size: -; V: TRBV18; D: -; J: TRBJ2-4; DNA: TGTGCCAGCTCACCCAGGGACAAAGTAGCCAAAAACATTCAGTACTTC; CDR3: CASSPRDKVAKNIQYF
size: -; V: TRBV6-1; D: -; J: TRBJ1-5; DNA: TGTGCCAGCAGTGACGGGTTCAATCAGCCCCAGCATTTT; CDR3: CASSDGFNQPQHF
size: -; V: TRBV6-5; D: -; J: TRBJ1-3; DNA: TGTGCCAGTCAGGGAGGCCCTGGAAACACCATATATTTT; CDR3: CASQGGPGNTIYF
size: -; V: TRBV7-2; D: TRBD2; J: TRBJ2-1; DNA: TGTGCCAGCAGCTTAAGCGCGGGAGGAGTAAATGAGCAGTTCTTC; CDR3: CASSLSAGGVNEQFF
size: once; V: TRBV5-1; D: TRBD2; J: TRBJ2-1; DNA: TGCGCCAGCAGCGGGGGACTACTCTCCTACAATGAGCAGTTCTTC; CDR3: CASSGGLLSYNEQFF
size: -; V: TRBV7-9; D: -; J: TRBJ2-5; DNA: TGTGCCAGCAGCCCCCGGCCGGTCGCGAACCAAGAGACCCAGTACTTC; CDR3: CASSPRPVANQETQYF
size: -; V: TRBV30; D: TRBD2; J: TRBJ2-3; DNA: TGTGCCTGGAGTGGTCCGGGACTAGCGGGGACAGATACGCAGTATTTT; CDR3: CAWSGPGLAGTDTQYF
size: -; V: TRBV7-9; D: TRBD2; J: TRBJ2-3; DNA: TGTGCCAGCAGCTCGGGACTAGCGGAATACACAGATACGCAGTATTTT; CDR3: CASSSGLAEYTDTQYF
size: -; V: TRBV5-1; D: -; J: TRBJ1-2; DNA: TGCGCCAGCAGCTTGGAAGGGGGGGCTGGTGGCTACACCTTC; CDR3: CASSLEGGAGGYTF
size: -; V: TRBV15; D: -; J: TRBJ2-1; DNA: TGTGCCACCAGCAGAGCGAGGGCCCCTCTTAATGAGCAGTTCTTC; CDR3: CATSRARAPLNEQFF
size: -; V: TRBV5-4; D: -; J: TRBJ1-1; DNA: TGTGCCAGCAGCTTGGAGGGAGCAAAGAACACTGAAGCTTTCTTT; CDR3: CASSLEGAKNTEAFF
size: -; V: TRBV11-2; D: TRBD1; J: TRBJ1-2; DNA: TGTGCCACCAAAAGACCGGGACAGGGTGAAGAAGGCTATGGCTACACCTTC; CDR3: CATKRPGQGEEGYGYTF
size: -; V: TRBV6-1; D: TRBD2; J: TRBJ2-1; DNA: TGTGCCAGCAGTGAAGTTAGGAGCGGGAGCTCCTACAATGAGCAGTTCTTC; CDR3: CASSEVRSGSSYNEQFF
size: -; V: TRBV4-1; D: -; J: TRBJ2-5; DNA: TGCGCCAGCAGCCAAGGATGGGGCGGGACTGGGGAGACCCAGTACTTC; CDR3: CASSQGWGGTGETQYF
size: -; V: TRBV4-1; D: TRBD1; J: TRBJ1-4; DNA: TGCGCCAGCAGCCAAGACTATCCGGGACAGGTTAATGAAAAACTGTTTTTT; CDR3: CASSQDYPGQVNEKLFF
size: -; V: TRBV9; D: -; J: TRBJ2-5; DNA: TGTGCCAGCAGCTCCGTTGGGACCCAGTACTTC; CDR3: CASSSVGTQYF
size: -; V: TRBV11-3; D: -; J: TRBJ2-7; DNA: TGTGCCAGCAGCTTAGACGGACAGCACTCCTACGAGCAGTACTTC; CDR3: CASSLDGQHSYEQYF
size: -; V: TRBV29-1; D: -; J: TRBJ1-1; DNA: TGCAGCGTTGCTGGTCTGAACACTGAAGCTTTCTTT; CDR3: CSVAGLNTEAFF
size: -; V: TRBV6-5; D: TRBD1; J: TRBJ2-3; DNA: TGTGCCAGCAGTTACTGGGACAGGGCCACAGATACGCAGTATTTT; CDR3: CASSYWDRATDTQYF
size: -; V: TRBV7-2; D: -; J: TRBJ2-2; DNA: TGTGCCAGCAGCTTCGGAGGGACGAACACCGGGGAGCTGTTTTTT; CDR3: CASSFGGTNTGELFF
size: -; V: TRBV10-1; D: -; J: TRBJ1-1; DNA: TGCGCCAGCAGAGCTTCGCTAGACACTGAAGCTTTCTTT; CDR3: CASRASLDTEAFF
size: -; V: TRBV9; D: -; J: TRBJ2-7; DNA: TGTGCCAGCAGCCCCAGGGGGCGCGGGGGCTCGGAGCAGTACTTC; CDR3: CASSPRGRGGSEQYF
size: -; V: TRBV6-6; D: TRBD2; J: TRBJ2-3; DNA: TGTGCCAGCAGTTCGACTAGCTCTGGCACAGATACGCAGTATTTT; CDR3: CASSSTSSGTDTQYF
size: -; V: TRBV9; D: TRBD2; J: TRBJ2-1; DNA: TGTGCCAGCAGCGCGGGACTAGCTGGGTACAATGAGCAGTTCTTC; CDR3: CASSAGLAGYNEQFF
size: -; V: TRBV2; D: -; J: TRBJ2-7; DNA: TGTGCCAGCAGCGACCGGGACGGCCGAGACGAGCAGTACTTC; CDR3: CASSDRDGRDEQYF
size: -; V: TRBV6-6; D: -; J: TRBJ2-2; DNA: TGTGCCAGCAACGGACAGCTGAACACCGGGGAGCTGTTTTTT; CDR3: CASNGQLNTGELFF
size: -; V: TRBV7-8; D: TRBD1; J: TRBJ2-2; DNA: TGTGCCAGCAGCGCGGACAGGGGGCTGACCGGGGAGCTGTTTTTT; CDR3: CASSADRGLTGELFF
size: -; V: TRBV4-3; D: -; J: TRBJ2-3; DNA: TGCGCCAGCAGCCGAGAAAAAACAGGGACGACTAGCACAGATACGCAGTATTTT; CDR3: CASSREKTGTTSTDTQYF
size: -; V: TRBV7-8; D: -; J: TRBJ2-2; DNA: TGTGCCAGCAGCTTATCCGCCGCCGGGGAGCTGTTTTTT; CDR3: CASSLSAAGELFF
size: -; V: TRBV5-4; D: -; J: TRBJ2-1; DNA: TGTGCCAGCAGCTTATCCGGGACCTACAATGAGCAGTTCTTC; CDR3: CASSLSGTYNEQFF
size: -; V: TRBV7-2; D: -; J: TRBJ2-7; DNA: TGTGCCAGCAGTTCTACCCCCTCCTCTTACGAGCAGTACTTC; CDR3: CASSSTPSSYEQYF
size: -; V: TRBV9; D: -; J: TRBJ2-1; DNA: TGTGCCAGCAGCCCACTGACGGGGTACGAGCAGTTCTTC; CDR3: CASSPLTGYEQFF
size: -; V: TRBV18; D: -; J: TRBJ2-1; DNA: TGTGCCAGCTCCCTAAAGAGGAATGAGCAGTTCTTC; CDR3: CASSLKRNEQFF
size: -; V: TRBV7-2; D: -; J: TRBJ1-1; DNA: TGTGCCAGCAGCGGGACAAGCACGGCGGTCACTGAAGCTTTCTTT; CDR3: CASSGTSTAVTEAFF
size: -; V: TRBV9; D: TRBD2; J: TRBJ2-1; DNA: TGTGCCAGCAGCGTCAGCGGGAGCTTAGGTGAGCAGTTCTTC; CDR3: CASSVSGSLGEQFF
size: once; V: TRBV28; D: -; J: TRBJ2-7; DNA: TGTGCCAGCAGTACCTACTACGAGCAGTACTTC; CDR3: CASSTYYEQYF
size: once; V: TRBV18; D: -; J: TRBJ2-5; DNA: TGTGCCAGCTCACCATATTCTAGCTTCCAAGAGACCCAGTACTTC; CDR3: CASSPYSSFQETQYF